This is a list of T cell receptor beta chains from one sample in a study of blood T cell repertoires in COVID-19. Profiling relied on immunoSEQ multiplex PCR, and the TCRdb table lists in-frame clones only, not all of them. This sample has under 300,000 clones, with around 88% found just once. Sequenced: PBMCs or T cells enriched from blood (not recorded which). The receptors here all came from a middle-aged woman with acute COVID-19. The CDR3 runs from the conserved cysteine through the conserved F or W. The order of the fields is J gene, V gene, CDR3 protein.

J: TRBJ1-5; V: TRBV7-2; CDR3: CASSLGQGKGQPQHF
J: TRBJ2-1; V: TRBV25-1; CDR3: CASSEGSGLFYNEQFF
J: TRBJ2-7; V: TRBV4-3; CDR3: CASSQEIGPSTGSYEQYF
J: TRBJ1-2; V: TRBV5-4; CDR3: CASSLAGLDRAYGYTF
J: TRBJ2-3; V: TRBV20-1; CDR3: CSAQEADTQYF
J: TRBJ1-5; V: TRBV6-2/TRBV6-3; CDR3: CASSYPGQGRESPQHF
J: TRBJ1-2; V: TRBV6-5; CDR3: CASTQNRGGYTF
J: TRBJ2-1; V: TRBV5-4; CDR3: CASSWSSGPYNEQFF
J: TRBJ1-1; V: TRBV9; CDR3: CASSPTGGDSVNTEAFF
J: TRBJ1-3; V: TRBV6-6; CDR3: CASSRLTGWDSGNTIYF
J: TRBJ1-1; V: TRBV4-3; CDR3: CASSSEEGSEAFF
J: TRBJ2-1; V: TRBV7-8; CDR3: CASSLGPRTGGGRYNEQFF
J: TRBJ2-7; V: TRBV27; CDR3: CASSLFGTGIGYEQYF
J: TRBJ1-5; V: TRBV30; CDR3: CAWTRGGLGNQPQHF
J: TRBJ2-7; V: TRBV11-2; CDR3: CASSSKGDRRHEQYF
J: TRBJ1-2; V: TRBV9; CDR3: CASSQFDRGYGYTF
J: TRBJ2-1; V: TRBV6-5; CDR3: CASSYYRANEQFF
J: TRBJ2-1; V: TRBV12-3/TRBV12-4; CDR3: CASRLGTDNEQFF
J: TRBJ1-1; V: TRBV30; CDR3: CAWSVSVNTEAFF
J: TRBJ2-5; V: TRBV12-3/TRBV12-4; CDR3: CASRSGVQETQYF
J: TRBJ1-2; V: TRBV4-3; CDR3: CASSRNEDRGRKGYTF
J: TRBJ1-1; V: TRBV5-4; CDR3: CASSNGGPNTEAFF
J: TRBJ2-2; V: TRBV2; CDR3: CASRASGGTGELFF
J: TRBJ2-1; V: TRBV7-9; CDR3: CASSLSGTGYNEQFF
J: TRBJ2-6; V: TRBV2; CDR3: CASRQGLSGANVLTF
J: TRBJ2-1; V: TRBV3-1/TRBV3-2; CDR3: CASSPTSGGVSYNEQFF
J: TRBJ2-5; V: TRBV2; CDR3: CASSTKPRLQETQYF
J: TRBJ1-2; V: TRBV2; CDR3: CASSATSGDGYTF
J: TRBJ1-2; V: TRBV7-8; CDR3: CASSFLRLSGGGDGYTF
J: TRBJ2-1; V: TRBV24-1; CDR3: CATSQRDYNEQFF
J: TRBJ2-3; V: TRBV7-2; CDR3: CASSRSAGGSTDTQYF
J: TRBJ1-2; V: TRBV5-6; CDR3: CASSLNQNYGYTF
J: TRBJ1-1; V: TRBV5-1; CDR3: CASSIQGNTEAFF
J: TRBJ2-5; V: TRBV18; CDR3: CASSPLAGGLAETQYF
J: TRBJ1-6; V: TRBV9; CDR3: CASSPNSGIRSPLHF
J: TRBJ2-3; V: TRBV5-1; CDR3: CASSSYGGTDTQYF
J: TRBJ1-6; V: TRBV19; CDR3: CASTTGDSPLHF
J: TRBJ2-7; V: TRBV4-3; CDR3: CASSQLLAYEQYF
J: TRBJ2-3; V: TRBV5-5; CDR3: CASSLALAANTQYF
J: TRBJ1-3; V: TRBV10-2; CDR3: CASSGAGGNTIYF
J: TRBJ2-3; V: TRBV27; CDR3: CASKSLAGSTQYF
J: TRBJ1-1; V: TRBV5-1; CDR3: CASSLPTGVSSEAFF
J: TRBJ2-1; V: TRBV3-1/TRBV3-2; CDR3: CASSELAGAYNEQFF
J: TRBJ2-2; V: TRBV5-8; CDR3: CASRRTGNTGELFF
J: TRBJ2-4; V: TRBV7-2; CDR3: CASSFSRLAGQGAKNIQYF